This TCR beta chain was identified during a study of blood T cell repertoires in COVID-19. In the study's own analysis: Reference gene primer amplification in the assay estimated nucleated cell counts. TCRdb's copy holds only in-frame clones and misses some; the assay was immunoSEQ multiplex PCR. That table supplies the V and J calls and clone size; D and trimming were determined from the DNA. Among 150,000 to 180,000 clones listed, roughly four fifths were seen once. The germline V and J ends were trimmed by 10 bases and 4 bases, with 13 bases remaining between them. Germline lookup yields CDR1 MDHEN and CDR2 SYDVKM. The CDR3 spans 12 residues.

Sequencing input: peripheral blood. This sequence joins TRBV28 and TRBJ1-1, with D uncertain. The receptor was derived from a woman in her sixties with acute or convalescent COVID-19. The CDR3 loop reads CATDTSPTEAFF. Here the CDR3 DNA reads TGTGCCACCGATACAAGTCCCACTGAAGCTTTCTTT.